Presented here are 5 T cell receptor beta chains from one specimen sequenced in a study of blood T cell repertoires in COVID-19. The repertoire was sequenced with immunoSEQ multiplex PCR; TCRdb's copy has only in-frame clones and lacks some. The table records about 97,000 clones, approximately 91% of them present only once. The source material was peripheral blood. These receptors were collected from a man aged 18 to 29 with acute or convalescent COVID-19.

This chain links TRBV6-5 with TRBJ2-4, with 7 bases matching TRBD1. The CDR3 spans 11 residues. The germline V gene encodes CDR1 MNHEY and CDR2 SVGAGI. V trimming: 7 bases; J trimming: 8 bases; junction bases outside the gene matches: 2. The CDR3 region has the DNA TGTGCCAGCAAGGGACAGTACATTCAGTACTTC. It specifies CASKGQYIQYF.

The rearrangement uses TRBV6-5 and TRBJ1-1, with D unclear. The CDR3 has 12 residues. Germline CDR1 reads MNHEY; CDR2 reads SVGAGI. Trimming removed 7 bases at V and 3 bases at J, with 9 bases between. This CDR3 reads CASMRPYTEAFF. The CDR3 DNA sequence: TGTGCCAGCATGAGGCCTTACACTGAAGCTTTCTTT.

Only a few counts were recorded for this clone. The V and J genes are TRBV2 and TRBJ2-4; 12 positions agree with TRBD1. The V segment lost 4 bases and the J segment 8 bases; nucleotides outside the gene matches: 6. Looked up from germline, CDR1 is SNHLY and CDR2 is FYNNEI. The CDR3 runs 15 residues. In DNA form, the CDR3 reads TGTGCCAGCAGTGCCCCGGGACAGGGGGCATACATTCAGTACTTC. This encodes CASSAPGQGAYIQYF.

The J gene is TRBJ2-7, the V gene TRBV6-1; D ambiguous. Germline lookup yields CDR1 MNHNS and CDR2 SASEGT. This CDR3 is 16 amino acids long. V was clipped by 2 bases and J by 3 bases, with 17 bases between them. The CDR3 nucleotides are TGTGCCAGCAGTGAATATCAGGCCACATCAATCTACGAGCAGTACTTC. Encoded protein: CASSEYQATSIYEQYF.

The V gene is TRBV9, the J gene TRBJ2-5; 9 bases match TRBD2. Looked up from germline, CDR1 is SGDLS and CDR2 is YYNGEE. The V segment lost 0 bases and the J segment 3 bases; nucleotides outside the gene matches: 6. The CDR3 loop spans 16 amino acids. The CDR3 coding sequence is TGTGCCAGCAGCGTAGGTGGCGGGAGGGCCGAAGAGACCCAGTACTTC. It encodes CASSVGGGRAEETQYF.